This T cell receptor (beta chain) was obtained from a study of T-cell memory formation after mild COVID-19. 5'RACE with constant-segment primers yielded barcoded, UMI-tagged TCR alpha and TCR beta cDNA libraries. TCRdb re-analysed the 5' RACE reads in MiXCR, keeping a single row per CDR3 protein. Of around 200,000 distinct CDR3 sequences listed, 25% to 35% are singletons. CDR3 size: 15 residues. Germline CDR1 is SGDLS and CDR2 is YYNGEE. V lost 7 bases, J lost 2 bases, and 10 bases stayed unmatched. This clonotype was picked up one time. Its antigen is unknown. Whole-study findings and limits: Pre-infection memory showed some responding clones, and this suggested that cross-reactive memory joined. Clones contracting day 15 to 85 were balanced CD4/CD8; later expanders leaned CD4+. Whether second-wave clones peaking at day 37 were SARS-CoV-2 specific went unconfirmed.

The sample taken for sequencing was PBMCs or a T cell subset sorted from them (not recorded which). The chain has TRBV9 and TRBJ2-3; TRBD2 aligns across 7 bases. The receptor comes from an adult woman who had mild COVID-19 (a few samples of this study predate the infection). Cell type and time point are not known. The CDR3 loop is CASGTGGTITDTQYF. DNA for the CDR3: TGTGCCAGCGGAACGGGGGGTACAATCACAGATACGCAGTATTTT.